The T cell receptor beta chain under discussion was sequenced for a study of T cell responses to AZD1222 COVID-19 vaccine. The assay was immunoSEQ multiplex PCR, and TCRdb's table has in-frame clones only and misses some. This sample has about 160,000 clones, with 90% found just once. About this clone itself: Its antigen is undetermined.

General study points: Per reports, nearly half of all spike-specific TCRs target regions that are unmutated in variants. Spike-specific TCR breadth and depth were elevated following two AZD1222 doses. The span of vaccine-associated CD4 TCRs extended across spike, with dominance at 160-218 and 743-854.

V shed 4 bases and J 0 bases; nucleotides not matched to a gene: 5. CDR1 is LNHDA, CDR2 SQIVND, per germline (reference sequence). The CDR3 spans 17 residues. The sample here was peripheral blood, taken on day 0 of AZD1222 vaccination. The chain links TRBV19 to TRBJ2-3, with 12 bases lining up with TRBD2. The sequence was obtained from an adult in good health. CDR3 amino acids: CASSRSSGGVSTDTQYF. In DNA, the CDR3 is TGTGCCAGTAGTAGGTCTAGCGGGGGGGTAAGCACAGATACGCAGTATTTT. The full variable domain, rest sourced from reference TRBV19 and TRBJ2-3, is DGGITQSPKYLFRKEGQNVTLSCEQNLNHDAMYWYRQDPGQGLRLIYYSQIVNDFQKGDIAEGYSVSREKKESFPLTVTSAQKNPTAFYLCASSRSSGGVSTDTQYFGPGTRLTVL.